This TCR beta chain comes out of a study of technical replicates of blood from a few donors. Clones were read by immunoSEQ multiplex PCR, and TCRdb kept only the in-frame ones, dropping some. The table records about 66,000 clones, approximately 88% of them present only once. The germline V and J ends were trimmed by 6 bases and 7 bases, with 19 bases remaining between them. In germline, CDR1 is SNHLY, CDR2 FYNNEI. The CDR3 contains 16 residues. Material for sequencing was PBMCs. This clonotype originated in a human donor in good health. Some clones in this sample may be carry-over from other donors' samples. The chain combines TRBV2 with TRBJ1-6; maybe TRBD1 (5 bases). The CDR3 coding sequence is TGTGCCAGCAGGGGTTCTGGGGGGAATTCGAATTCACCCCTCCACTTT. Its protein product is CASRGSGGNSNSPLHF.